Listed below are T cell receptor beta chains from one sample, sequenced in a study of cytomegalovirus exposure and HLA in healthy donors. Some clones are missing from TCRdb's copy, which holds only in-frame ones; the method was immunoSEQ multiplex PCR. The table shows 110,000 to 150,000 clones, with 89% occurring only once. Input material: PBMCs. All receptors come from a woman between 18 and 29 years old in good health and CMV-seropositive. The CDR3 runs from the conserved cysteine through the conserved F or W. The D gene is left open where the match is weak. Some rows mark clone size as missing; the rest say once, few, many or name a class of expanded clone.

d_gene: TRBD1
v_gene: TRBV6-1
len: 16
j_gene: TRBJ1-4
abundance: -
CDR3aa: CASSEAFNRGNEKLFF
CDR3nt: TGTGCCAGCAGTGAAGCGTTTAACAGGGGTAATGAAAAACTGTTTTTT

d_gene: -
v_gene: TRBV7-9
len: 15
j_gene: TRBJ2-3
abundance: -
CDR3aa: CASSSLGGSTDTQYF
CDR3nt: TGTGCCAGCAGCTCCCTAGGGGGATCCACAGATACGCAGTATTTT

d_gene: TRBD1
v_gene: TRBV5-1
len: 15
j_gene: TRBJ2-7
abundance: -
CDR3aa: CASSLVRRQGHEQYF
CDR3nt: TGCGCCAGCAGCTTGGTTAGGAGACAGGGCCACGAGCAGTACTTC

d_gene: -
v_gene: TRBV5-1
len: 12
j_gene: TRBJ2-7
abundance: -
CDR3aa: CASSEPEDRQYF
CDR3nt: TGCGCCAGCAGCGAGCCGGAGGACAGGCAGTACTTC

d_gene: TRBD1
v_gene: TRBV18
len: 15
j_gene: TRBJ1-5
abundance: few
CDR3aa: CASSQGTGNNQPQHF
CDR3nt: TGTGCCAGCTCCCAAGGGACAGGGAACAATCAGCCCCAGCATTTT

d_gene: -
v_gene: TRBV5-4
len: 17
j_gene: TRBJ1-2
abundance: -
CDR3aa: CASSIRDKGPGNYGYTF
CDR3nt: TGTGCCAGCAGCATCCGGGACAAAGGACCCGGTAACTATGGCTACACCTTC

d_gene: TRBD1
v_gene: TRBV19
len: 16
j_gene: TRBJ1-6
abundance: -
CDR3aa: CASSAGQGLSNSPLHF
CDR3nt: TGTGCCAGTAGTGCGGGACAGGGGTTGAGTAATTCACCCCTCCACTTT

d_gene: TRBD2
v_gene: TRBV5-1
len: 14
j_gene: TRBJ2-1
abundance: -
CDR3aa: CASSIGLAGNEQFF
CDR3nt: TGCGCCAGCAGCATAGGACTAGCGGGAAATGAGCAGTTCTTC

d_gene: -
v_gene: TRBV28
len: 10
j_gene: TRBJ1-1
abundance: -
CDR3aa: CATRSYEAFF
CDR3nt: TGTGCCACTAGGTCTTATGAAGCTTTCTTT

d_gene: TRBD2
v_gene: TRBV6-5
len: 11
j_gene: TRBJ2-7
abundance: -
CDR3aa: CASGRGGEQYF
CDR3nt: TGTGCCAGCGGCCGGGGGGGTGAGCAGTACTTC

d_gene: -
v_gene: TRBV27
len: 15
j_gene: TRBJ1-2
abundance: -
CDR3aa: CASSSHTEAGSPFLF
CDR3nt: TGTGCCAGCAGTTCGCACACGGAGGCAGGCAGCCCTTTTTTATTC

d_gene: -
v_gene: TRBV19
len: 13
j_gene: TRBJ1-1
abundance: -
CDR3aa: CASTGGGNTEAFF
CDR3nt: TGTGCCAGTACCGGCGGAGGGAACACTGAAGCTTTCTTT

d_gene: -
v_gene: TRBV9
len: 14
j_gene: TRBJ2-2
abundance: -
CDR3aa: CASSVEGATGELFF
CDR3nt: TGTGCCAGCAGCGTAGAAGGGGCTACCGGGGAGCTGTTTTTT

d_gene: -
v_gene: TRBV30
len: 14
j_gene: TRBJ1-6
abundance: -
CDR3aa: CAWQGSVDNSPLHF
CDR3nt: TGTGCCTGGCAGGGGAGTGTAGATAATTCACCCCTCCACTTT

d_gene: -
v_gene: TRBV7-2
len: 18
j_gene: TRBJ2-7
abundance: -
CDR3aa: CASSLAGQPTQSSYEQYF
CDR3nt: TGTGCCAGCAGCTTAGCGGGCCAGCCTACCCAGAGCTCCTACGAGCAGTACTTC

d_gene: TRBD1
v_gene: TRBV29-1
len: 11
j_gene: TRBJ2-1
abundance: -
CDR3aa: CSVKGADEQFF
CDR3nt: TGCAGCGTAAAGGGGGCGGATGAGCAGTTCTTC

d_gene: -
v_gene: TRBV6-5
len: 13
j_gene: TRBJ2-7
abundance: -
CDR3aa: CASSRAPSYEQYF
CDR3nt: TGTGCCAGCAGCCGCGCTCCCTCCTACGAGCAGTACTTC

d_gene: -
v_gene: TRBV7-9
len: 13
j_gene: TRBJ1-3
abundance: -
CDR3aa: CASSSPKFQGIYF
CDR3nt: TGTGCCAGCAGCTCCCCTAAATTCCAGGGCATATATTTT

d_gene: -
v_gene: TRBV5-1
len: 13
j_gene: TRBJ2-7
abundance: -
CDR3aa: CASSLRSGDEQYF
CDR3nt: TGCGCCAGCAGCCTTAGGTCCGGGGACGAGCAGTACTTC

d_gene: -
v_gene: TRBV27
len: 13
j_gene: TRBJ2-2
abundance: -
CDR3aa: CASSQQNTGELFF
CDR3nt: TGTGCCAGCAGTCAACAGAACACCGGGGAGCTGTTTTTT

d_gene: TRBD1
v_gene: TRBV5-4
len: 17
j_gene: TRBJ1-1
abundance: -
CDR3aa: CASSPGQGASGNTEAFF
CDR3nt: TGTGCCAGCAGCCCCGGACAGGGGGCGTCAGGAAACACTGAAGCTTTCTTT

d_gene: -
v_gene: TRBV18
len: 13
j_gene: TRBJ1-1
abundance: -
CDR3aa: CASSPDRSTEAFF
CDR3nt: TGTGCCAGCTCACCTGACAGGTCCACTGAAGCTTTCTTT

d_gene: -
v_gene: TRBV7-8
len: 13
j_gene: TRBJ2-7
abundance: -
CDR3aa: CASSFPGNYEQYF
CDR3nt: TGTGCCAGCAGCTTTCCCGGGAACTACGAGCAGTACTTC

d_gene: -
v_gene: TRBV29-1
len: 15
j_gene: TRBJ1-2
abundance: -
CDR3aa: CSVEDPGHSPYGYTF
CDR3nt: TGCAGCGTTGAAGACCCAGGGCATTCCCCATATGGCTACACCTTC

d_gene: TRBD2
v_gene: TRBV14
len: 18
j_gene: TRBJ2-4
abundance: -
CDR3aa: CASSQEGGDGVFKNIQYF
CDR3nt: TGTGCCAGCAGCCAAGAGGGGGGGGACGGTGTTTTCAAAAACATTCAGTACTTC

d_gene: -
v_gene: TRBV20-1
len: 11
j_gene: TRBJ1-1
abundance: once
CDR3aa: CSAMFNTEAFF
CDR3nt: TGCAGTGCCATGTTCAACACTGAAGCTTTCTTT

d_gene: -
v_gene: TRBV7-9
len: 14
j_gene: TRBJ2-7
abundance: -
CDR3aa: CASSGGRGGGEQYF
CDR3nt: TGTGCCAGCAGCGGTGGGCGGGGCGGAGGCGAGCAGTACTTC

d_gene: -
v_gene: TRBV9
len: 15
j_gene: TRBJ2-1
abundance: -
CDR3aa: CASTYRSSSINEQFF
CDR3nt: TGTGCCAGCACCTACAGGTCAAGTAGTATCAATGAGCAGTTCTTC

d_gene: TRBD1
v_gene: TRBV6-5
len: 15
j_gene: TRBJ2-7
abundance: -
CDR3aa: CASSLTGTGPYEQYF
CDR3nt: TGTGCCAGCAGTCTAACCGGGACAGGCCCCTACGAGCAGTACTTC

d_gene: -
v_gene: TRBV11-2
len: 15
j_gene: TRBJ1-5
abundance: few
CDR3aa: CASSFTGQENQPQHF
CDR3nt: TGTGCCAGCAGCTTTACGGGACAAGAAAATCAGCCCCAGCATTTT

d_gene: TRBD1
v_gene: TRBV5-1
len: 16
j_gene: TRBJ1-2
abundance: -
CDR3aa: CASSPGTASMNYGYTF
CDR3nt: TGCGCCAGCAGCCCTGGGACAGCTAGTATGAACTATGGCTACACCTTC

d_gene: TRBD1
v_gene: TRBV18
len: 18
j_gene: TRBJ2-3
abundance: -
CDR3aa: CASSPQPPTGVGADTQYF
CDR3nt: TGTGCCAGCTCACCACAACCTCCGACAGGGGTTGGGGCAGATACGCAGTATTTT

d_gene: -
v_gene: TRBV9
len: 15
j_gene: TRBJ1-6
abundance: -
CDR3aa: CASSVDSGINSPLHF
CDR3nt: TGTGCCAGCAGCGTAGATTCAGGCATTAATTCACCCCTCCACTTT